This TCR beta chain was retrieved from a study of blood T cell repertoires in COVID-19. Germline V gene sequence: CDR1 MNHEY, CDR2 SMNVEV (reference sequence). The V gene lost 4 bases and the J gene lost 0 bases, with 24 bases spanning the gap. The CDR3 is 19 residues long. Produced via immunoSEQ multiplex PCR; TCRdb's table is partial and in-frame only. The table has fewer than 75,000 clones, 79% seen once. The sequenced sample consisted of peripheral blood. This chain connects TRBV27 to TRBJ1-1; TRBD1 is a possible D gene (6 bases). This receptor was obtained from a man aged 55 to 70 with acute or convalescent COVID-19. DNA of the CDR3: TGTGCCAGCAGTTCAAAATTCCCGACAGGCGCTGCCCTGAACACTGAAGCTTTCTTT. This encodes CASSSKFPTGAALNTEAFF.